Listed below are T cell receptor beta chains from one sample, sequenced in a study of T cells in Graves' hyperthyroidism and ophthalmopathy. TCRdb passed the multiplex PCR reads through MiXCR, listing each CDR3 protein once. The sample includes 600,000 to 800,000 distinct CDR3 sequences, roughly a third of them seen just once. The source material was blood. These receptors originate from a woman in her thirties or forties with Graves' hyperthyroidism. Each CDR3 is given with its conserved first and last residue. The D gene is left open where the match is weak. Some rows have no size entry. The others give once, few or many, or a class for an expanded clone.

j_gene: TRBJ1-2; len: 12; d_gene: .; v_gene: TRBV29-1; abundance: many; CDR3nt: TGCAGCGTTGAGGTGGGGGTTGGCGGCTACACCTTC; CDR3aa: CSVEVGVGGYTF
j_gene: TRBJ1-1; len: 17; d_gene: .; v_gene: TRBV10-2; abundance: .; CDR3nt: TGTGCCAGCAGTTACTCGATATCGGGGGACAAGAACACTGAAGCTTTCTTT; CDR3aa: CASSYSISGDKNTEAFF
j_gene: TRBJ1-4; len: 17; d_gene: .; v_gene: TRBV20-1; abundance: many; CDR3nt: TGCAGTGCTAGAGATCATTCTCAAGGATCCACTAATGAAAAACTGTTTTTT; CDR3aa: CSARDHSQGSTNEKLFF
j_gene: TRBJ1-2; len: 16; d_gene: TRBD1; v_gene: TRBV19; abundance: .; CDR3nt: TGTGCCAGTAGTATAGGCGGGGACAGGGGGCGCGGTGGCTACACCTTC; CDR3aa: CASSIGGDRGRGGYTF
j_gene: TRBJ1-1; len: 14; d_gene: TRBD1; v_gene: TRBV7-9; abundance: .; CDR3nt: TGTGCCAGCAGCTTAGAACAGGGGCGGGCTGAAGCTTTCTTT; CDR3aa: CASSLEQGRAEAFF
j_gene: TRBJ2-3; len: 15; d_gene: .; v_gene: TRBV2; abundance: .; CDR3nt: TGTGCCATCTTCGACCCAGGTGCGGTCGCAGATACGCAGTATTTT; CDR3aa: CAIFDPGAVADTQYF
j_gene: TRBJ1-1; len: 15; d_gene: .; v_gene: TRBV7-9; abundance: many; CDR3nt: TGTGCCAGCAGCCCACAGCGCCGGGCAAGCACTGAAGCTTTCTTT; CDR3aa: CASSPQRRASTEAFF
j_gene: TRBJ1-1; len: 16; d_gene: TRBD1; v_gene: TRBV28; abundance: few; CDR3nt: TGTGCCAGCAGACTACCACGGGGACAGGGGGAGACTGAAGCTTTCTTT; CDR3aa: CASRLPRGQGETEAFF
j_gene: TRBJ2-7; len: 15; d_gene: .; v_gene: TRBV10-3; abundance: .; CDR3nt: TGTGCCATCAGTGAGTCCCGGACAGCGGCAAATGAGCAGTACTTC; CDR3aa: CAISESRTAANEQYF
j_gene: TRBJ1-1; len: 14; d_gene: TRBD1; v_gene: TRBV7-2; abundance: .; CDR3nt: TGTGCCAGCAGCCCGGACAGGGGGCAGACTGAAGCTTTCTTT; CDR3aa: CASSPDRGQTEAFF
j_gene: TRBJ1-3; len: 13; d_gene: .; v_gene: TRBV6-6; abundance: many; CDR3nt: TGTGCCAGCAGTTACACGTCTGGAAACACCATATATTTT; CDR3aa: CASSYTSGNTIYF
j_gene: TRBJ1-1; len: 15; d_gene: TRBD1; v_gene: TRBV19; abundance: few; CDR3nt: TGTGCCAGTAAGTGGACAGGGGGCGCCGACACTGAAGCTTTCTTT; CDR3aa: CASKWTGGADTEAFF
j_gene: TRBJ1-3; len: 15; d_gene: .; v_gene: TRBV2; abundance: many; CDR3nt: TGTGCCAGCAGTGAACAGGGTGAGGCAGGAAACACCATATATTTT; CDR3aa: CASSEQGEAGNTIYF
j_gene: TRBJ2-6; len: 14; d_gene: TRBD2; v_gene: TRBV7-9; abundance: few; CDR3nt: TGTGCCAGCAGTGCGGGGGCTGGGGCCAACGTCCTGACTTTC; CDR3aa: CASSAGAGANVLTF
j_gene: TRBJ2-5; len: 14; d_gene: .; v_gene: TRBV12-3/TRBV12-4; abundance: few; CDR3nt: TGTGCCAGCAGCCCGGACAGTAGGCGGGAGACCCAGTACTTC; CDR3aa: CASSPDSRRETQYF
j_gene: TRBJ1-6; len: 15; d_gene: .; v_gene: TRBV20-1; abundance: .; CDR3nt: TGCAGTGCTAGGGGAGGGGCTTTTGGCAGTTCACCCCTCCACTTT; CDR3aa: CSARGGAFGSSPLHF